What follows are 30 T cell receptor beta chains derived from one specimen sequenced in a study of regulatory T cells in long-lasting Graves disease. For TCR beta, libraries came from iRepertoire HTBI primers and Arm-PCR of CDR3 regions. Each CDR3 protein gets one entry after TCRdb re-called the multiplex PCR reads with MiXCR. Of about 350,000 distinct CDR3 sequences in the sample, about a sixth were seen once. Documented time point: newly diagnosed GD, antithyroid drugs for less than 3 months. The TCR library was made from RNA that had been extracted from PBMCs in TRIzol. This sample also belongs to another study, concerning T cells in Graves' hyperthyroidism and ophthalmopathy.

The source material was peripheral blood mononuclear cells (PBMCs), sampled at new diagnosis, from a patient treated with antithyroid drugs. The receptors come from a man aged 35-49 years with Graves disease.

This clonotype showed up many times. The gene calls are TRBV12-3 or TRBV12-4 and TRBJ2-3; D gene uncertain. The CDR3 runs to 14 residues. Trimming removed 6 bases from V and 1 base from J, with 11 bases in between. As DNA, the CDR3 is TGTGCCAGCAGCCGACCGACCCGCACAGATACGCAGTATTTT. It specifies CASSRPTRTDTQYF.

This clonotype was detected many times. The chain links TRBV2 to TRBJ1-5; D gene uncertain. The CDR3 covers 14 residues. Germline V lookup: CDR1 SNHLY, CDR2 FYNNEI. Trimming took 6 bases from V and 2 from J, leaving 11 bases between them. CDR3 in DNA: TGTGCCAGCAGCGATCCGAGGGGCAATCAGCCCCAGCATTTT. The encoded protein is CASSDPRGNQPQHF.

This clonotype was recorded many times. The V gene is TRBV28, the J gene TRBJ2-5, with 8 bases identical to TRBD2. The CDR3 totals 16 residues. Looked up from germline, CDR1 is MDHEN and CDR2 is SYDVKM. The V gene end was trimmed by 6 bases and the J gene end by 3 bases; junction bases not matched to a gene: 12. The CDR3 region is CASSPGRARAEETQYF. For the CDR3, the DNA is TGTGCCAGCAGCCCCGGGAGGGCGCGGGCTGAAGAGACCCAGTACTTC.

This clonotype was counted many times. The rearrangement uses TRBV5-1 and TRBJ2-1, with 12 bases fitting TRBD2. The trim removed 2 bases at V and 12 bases at J, leaving 9 bases unmatched. In germline, CDR1 is SGHRS, CDR2 YFSETQ. CDR3 length equals 15 residues. The CDR3 nucleotides are TGCGCCAGCAGCTTTAGCCTAGCGGGGGGGCTCGGGCAGTTCTTC. It translates to CASSFSLAGGLGQFF.

The chain combines TRBV6-2 or TRBV6-3 with TRBJ2-5, with D perhaps matching TRBD2 (5 bases). Trimming removed 0 bases from V and 4 bases from J, with 9 bases in between. The CDR3 is 14 residues long. Germline V gene data show CDR1 as MNHEY and CDR2 as SVGEGT. CDR3 loop: CASSYSGSSETQYF. In nucleotides, the CDR3 is TGTGCCAGCAGTTACTCTGGGAGTTCAGAGACCCAGTACTTC.

This clonotype was counted at least ten times. The chain couples TRBV7-2 to TRBJ2-5; 9 nucleotides match TRBD2. Germline loops: CDR1 SGHTA, CDR2 FQGNSA. The CDR3 is 14 amino acids. CDR3 loop: CASGKAGGAETQYF. CDR3 nucleotides: TGTGCATCAGGGAAGGCGGGGGGGGCGGAGACCCAGTACTTC.

This clonotype was recorded many times. The chain carries TRBV7-8 and TRBJ2-7; D gene ambiguous. The germline CDR1 and CDR2 sequences are SGHVS and FQNEAQ. V was shortened by 4 bases and J by 5 bases, with 21 bases between the two germline ends. This CDR3 is built from 16 residues. CDR3 bases: TGTGCCAGCAGCTCTTCTGAGAATGGCTTGCCAAACGAGCAGTACTTC. This encodes CASSSSENGLPNEQYF.

V gene TRBV7-9 combines with J gene TRBJ1-1; TRBD1 agrees at 7 bases. CDR1 SEHNR and CDR2 FQNEAQ come from the germline V gene (reference sequence). The CDR3 runs 15 residues. The V gene end was trimmed by 0 bases and the J gene end by 3 bases; junction bases not matched to a gene: 4. CDR3: CASSLAGTVYTEAFF. The CDR3, as DNA: TGTGCCAGCAGCTTAGCCGGGACAGTGTACACTGAAGCTTTCTTT.

Ten or more counts support this clonotype. The rearrangement uses TRBV7-2 and TRBJ2-1; D may be TRBD1 or TRBD2 (5 bases each). V was cut by 0 bases and J by 15 bases, with 18 bases left in between. CDR1 and CDR2 from the germline V gene are SGHTA and FQGNSA. The CDR3 covers 14 residues. The CDR3 spells CASSLAGVDPVWFF. CDR3 nucleotides: TGTGCCAGCAGCTTAGCGGGGGTAGATCCCGTCTGGTTCTTC.

This clonotype was seen many times. One end of the junction fails to match germline, which may point to a read error. The chain uses TRBV12-3 or TRBV12-4 and TRBJ1-1; D is possibly TRBD1 (5 bases). CDR3 length: 14 residues. CDR3 loop: CASSQGLLNTEAFF. DNA of the CDR3: TGCGCCAGCAGTCAGGGACTGTTGAACACTGAAGCTTTCTTT.

This clonotype occurred a few times. V is TRBV3-1 and J is TRBJ2-5, with D possibly TRBD1 on 6 matching bases. This CDR3 contains 13 residues. Per germline, CDR1 LGHDT and CDR2 YNNKEL (reference sequence). Deletions cut 4 bases from V and 3 bases from J, with 9 bases between. The CDR3 sequence: CASSLDSKETQYF. The CDR3 DNA is TGTGCCAGCAGCCTGGACAGTAAAGAGACCCAGTACTTC.

This clonotype was found many times. The V and J genes are TRBV6-1 and TRBJ2-1; 9 bases align to TRBD1. Germline CDR1 MNHNS, CDR2 SASEGT. The CDR3 loop spans 15 amino acids. V shed 5 bases and J 7 bases; nucleotides not matched to a gene: 9. The CDR3 is CASSTPGQGPNEQFF. For the CDR3, the DNA is TGTGCCAGCAGTACGCCGGGACAGGGTCCTAATGAGCAGTTCTTC.

The table lists this clonotype with many counts. CDR3 bases: TGTGCCAGCAGTTACTCAAGGGTTTTAAGTGACGAGCAGTACTTC. Translating it yields CASSYSRVLSDEQYF. The J gene is TRBJ2-7, the V gene TRBV6-5; the D is unclear. V was clipped by 0 bases and J by 5 bases, with 14 bases between them. The CDR3 sequence is 15 residues long. CDR1 is MNHEY, CDR2 SVGAGI, per germline.

V and J are TRBV29-1 and TRBJ2-3; D is uncertain. V was pared by 7 bases and J by 2 bases, with 13 bases between. The germline V gene encodes CDR1 SQVTM and CDR2 ANQGSEA. This CDR3 has 13 amino acids. This chain's CDR3 is CSAARQNTDTQYF. The CDR3 coding sequence is TGCAGCGCAGCACGTCAGAACACAGATACGCAGTATTTT.

This clonotype occurred a few times. V gene TRBV27 combines with J gene TRBJ2-3; TRBD2 matches at 13 bases. The CDR3 sequence is 17 residues long. V dropped 5 bases and J dropped 0; count of bases not matched to a gene: 5. CDR1 and CDR2 (germline): MNHEY, SMNVEV (reference sequence). The CDR3 is CASSTRLAGGSTDTQYF. Here the CDR3 DNA reads TGTGCCAGCAGTACTAGACTAGCGGGGGGTAGCACAGATACGCAGTATTTT.

As for this clonotype: At one end, the junction sequence differs from germline, possibly due to a read error. The rearrangement uses TRBV7-7 and TRBJ2-5, with 8 bases fitting TRBD1. In germline, CDR1 is SSHAT, CDR2 FNYEAQ (reference sequence). The CDR3 length is 15 residues. CDR3 residues: CASSRWTGPQETQYF. The DNA for the CDR3 is TGTGCTAGCAGCAGATGGACAGGGCCCCAAGAGACCCAGTACTTC.

The chain is built from TRBV5-1 and TRBJ1-2; possible D gene TRBD1, 6 bases. This CDR3 comprises 14 residues. Germline loops: CDR1 SGHRS, CDR2 YFSETQ. Trimming cost V 0 bases and J 4 bases, with 10 bases left between them. Here the CDR3 DNA reads TGCGCCAGCAGCTTGGGGGTAGGGGGCTATGGCTACACCTTC. Translation: CASSLGVGGYGYTF.

This clonotype showed up just a few times. This sequence joins TRBV9 and TRBJ1-1; D call uncertain. In germline, CDR1 is SGDLS, CDR2 YYNGEE. V was shortened by 2 bases and J by 2 bases, with 10 bases between the two germline ends. The CDR3 length is 14 residues. CDR3 loop: CASSVSATNTEAFF. In DNA form, the CDR3 reads TGTGCCAGCAGCGTCTCGGCCACCAACACTGAAGCTTTCTTT.

This clonotype occurred many times. This chain links TRBV27 with TRBJ2-1, with 7 bases lining up with TRBD1. J was trimmed by 7 bases and V by 3 bases; bases with no gene match: 3. Germline assignment: CDR1 MNHEY and CDR2 SMNVEV (reference sequence). This CDR3 region has 13 residues. DNA for the CDR3: TGTGCCAGCAGTTTGAACAGGGGTAATGAGCAGTTCTTC. It yields the protein CASSLNRGNEQFF.

The sample holds many counts of this clonotype. The genes are TRBV2 and TRBJ1-1; possible D gene TRBD1, 5 bases. The germline CDR1 and CDR2 sequences are SNHLY and FYNNEI. This CDR3 spans 14 amino acids. Trimming left V 6 bases short and J 1 base short, with 12 bases between. CDR3 sequence: CASRSEGRNTEAFF. Here the CDR3 DNA reads TGTGCCAGCAGGTCGGAGGGGCGGAACACTGAAGCTTTCTTT.

This clonotype turned up a few times. The chain has TRBV30 and TRBJ2-3; no clear D gene. Deletions cut 5 bases from V and 1 base from J, with 10 bases between. CDR1 GTSNPN and CDR2 SVGIG come from the germline V gene (reference sequence). This CDR3 has 13 amino acids. DNA for the CDR3: TGTGCCTGGGGCTTAAGCGGCACAGATACGCAGTATTTT. Translating it yields CAWGLSGTDTQYF.

This clonotype occurred many times. The chain is built from TRBV5-1 and TRBJ2-7, with TRBD1 as a possible D gene (5 bases). The germline V and J ends were trimmed by 2 bases and 3 bases, with 15 bases remaining between them. CDR3 length: 15 residues. Germline V CDR1 and CDR2: SGHRS, YFSETQ. CDR3 sequence (DNA): TGCGCCAGCAGCTTAGTCCCCAGGGAAAGCTACGAGCAGTACTTC. It translates to CASSLVPRESYEQYF.

Turning to this clonotype: This could be a read error, since a much larger clone is one nucleotide away. V and J are TRBV7-9 and TRBJ2-5; 7 bases map to TRBD2. CDR1 and CDR2 (germline): SEHNR, FQNEAQ (reference sequence). CDR3 length: 16 residues. CDR3 sequence reads: CASSLAAGGYQVTQYF. CDR3 sequence (DNA): TGTGCCAGCAGCTTGGCCGCCGGGGGGTACCAAGTGACCCAGTACTTC.

Note on this clonotype: A read error may be the cause here, since a much bigger clone is one base away. This chain joins TRBV7-9 and TRBJ2-7; 7 bases are shared with TRBD1. The CDR3 has 14 amino acids. From germline, CDR1 is SEHNR and CDR2 FQNEAQ (reference sequence). The CDR3: CASSLVQGTYERYF. The CDR3 nucleotides are TGTGCCAGCAGCTTGGTACAGGGGACCTACGAGCGGTACTTC.

This clonotype was counted many times. This chain connects TRBV27 to TRBJ2-3, with D perhaps given as TRBD1 or TRBD2 (5 bases each). CDR1 MNHEY and CDR2 SMNVEV come from the germline V gene (reference sequence). The CDR3 covers 14 residues. Trimming cost V 2 bases and J 0 bases, with 6 bases left between them. CDR3 bases: TGTGCCAGCAGTTTAAGGGACAGCACAGATACGCAGTATTTT. This gives the protein CASSLRDSTDTQYF.

This chain links TRBV7-3 with TRBJ1-6; 9 bases map to TRBD1. Germline trimming cut 4 bases from V and 5 bases from J; bases unmatched to any gene: 0. This CDR3 region has 14 residues. CDR1 SGHTA and CDR2 FQGTGA come from the germline V gene. CDR3 in DNA: TGTGCCAGCAGCTGGGACAGGGATAATTCACCCCTCCACTTT. Residues: CASSWDRDNSPLHF.

This clonotype has ten or more counts. This sequence joins TRBV2 and TRBJ2-7; D remains unclear. Germline V gene lookup returns CDR1 SNHLY and CDR2 FYNNEI. The CDR3 is made up of 14 amino acids. V lost 3 bases and J lost 4, with 13 bases in between. CDR3: CASSDGDEGYEQYF. The DNA for the CDR3 is TGTGCCAGCAGTGACGGTGACGAAGGATACGAGCAGTACTTC.

In this sample, this clonotype turned up many times. In DNA, the CDR3 is TGTGCCAGCAGTTCGGACGGGGATGGAGAGACCCAGTACTTC. Encoded protein: CASSSDGDGETQYF. The chain has TRBV28 and TRBJ2-5, with D maybe TRBD2 (5 bases). V was trimmed by 4 bases and J by 4 bases, leaving 13 bases between them. Germline CDR1 reads MDHEN; CDR2 reads SYDVKM. The CDR3 covers 14 residues.

Notes on this clonotype: This may be a read error: a much more frequent sequence differs by one nucleotide. The rearrangement joins TRBV11-3 to TRBJ1-6; 9 nucleotides match TRBD1. CDR1 is SGHNT, CDR2 YENEEA, per germline. The CDR3 runs 15 residues. CDR3 protein: CTSSLGQGYNSPLHF. The CDR3 coding sequence is TGTACCAGCAGCTTAGGACAGGGGTATAATTCACCCCTCCACTTT.

A few counts support this clonotype. The J gene is TRBJ1-1, the V gene TRBV7-9; D not certain. V was cut by 10 bases and J by 4 bases, with 13 bases left in between. CDR3 length: 12 amino acids. The germline gives CDR1 SEHNR, CDR2 FQNEAQ (reference sequence). Here the CDR3 reads CAMEKKATEAFF. The CDR3 DNA is TGTGCCATGGAGAAGAAGGCCACTGAAGCTTTCTTT. Variable domain in full (rest from reference TRBV7-9 and TRBJ1-1): DTGVSQNPRHKITKRGQNVTFRCDPISEHNRLYWYRQTLGQGPEFLTYFQNEAQLEKSRLLSDRFSAERPKGSFSTLEIQRTEQGDSAMYLCAMEKKATEAFFGQGTRLTVV.